This T cell receptor beta chain originates from a study of post-analysis software for immune sequencing data. As for the study in general: Recorded disease courses covered relapsing-remitting, secondary progressive and progressive-relapsing multiple sclerosis. Some patients had no subtype annotation. Overall study findings and caveats: Multiple sclerosis was associated with a significant reduction in normalized Chao1 diversity relative to controls. Five or six TRBV segments, TRBV5-6, TRBV5-1 and TRBV20-1 among them, were found more frequent in patients than controls.

Trimming removed 0 bases at V and 2 bases at J, with 2 bases between. The CDR3 covers 13 residues. As for this clonotype: Its antigen remains unidentified.

Unique molecular identifiers featured in each of the TCR beta cDNA libraries. There were about 1 to 10 million T cells, and approximately 500,000 cDNA molecules came from them. Via MiXCR, TCRdb re-called the PCR reads, giving one row per CDR3 protein. The sample records about 160,000 distinct CDR3 sequences, about 34% being singletons. This sequence joins TRBV12-3 or TRBV12-4 and TRBJ1-5; D is ambiguous. The TCR originated in a girl under 18 with multiple sclerosis. The specimen comprised blood, sampled after autologous hematopoietic stem cell transplantation. Here the CDR3 reads CASSLAGNQPQHF. CDR3 DNA: TGTGCCAGCAGTTTAGCCGGCAATCAGCCCCAGCATTTT.